The entry below describes one TCR beta chain. Its antigen is not identified. Deep-level running was used for the assay. As processed by the authors: As immunoSEQ supplied junction-only sequences (without quality scores), filtering differed. Assay: immunoSEQ multiplex PCR; the TCRdb copy retains only in-frame clones and omits some. The DNA gave D and trimming, while V, J and clone size come from that table. The table lists 2 million to 2.5 million clones, over 90% of them singletons. These data originate in a study of shared clonotypes between healthy human individuals. Study at large: Three plates were used per donor for CD4 naive, three for CD4 memory, two for CD8 naive and one for CD8 memory. The study's findings and limits: Sampling was confined to blood; repertoires within tissues likely differ.

CDR1 is SGHTA and CDR2 is FQGNSA in the germline V gene. CDR3 size: 19 residues. After removal of 0 bases from V and 4 bases from J, the junction contained 10 bases not matched to a gene. V is TRBV7-2 and J is TRBJ2-7; TRBD2 agrees at 15 bases. Input material: naive CD4+ T cells from PBMCs. Described subset: CD45RA+ positively selected. This receptor was obtained from a man between 18 and 29 years old in good health. Some clones in this sample may be carry-over from other donors' samples. CDR3 in amino acids: CASSLAGLAGGGRVYEQYF. CDR3 DNA sequence: TGTGCCAGCAGCTTAGCGGGACTAGCGGGAGGTGGGCGGGTTTACGAGCAGTACTTC.